This TCR beta chain was sequenced during a study of preoperative IRX-2 immunotherapy in early breast cancer. TCRdb keeps only in-frame clones here, not all; method: immunoSEQ multiplex PCR. This table has more than 20,000 clones, about 81% appearing once. Treatment in this sample: preoperative locoregional IRX-2 cytokine immunotherapy. Samples came from a phase Ib trial of preoperative locoregional IRX-2 cytokine immunotherapy. The source of this sequence is a human donor with breast cancer. Sequenced material: lymph node tissue, taken after IRX-2 immunotherapy.

DNA of the CDR3: TGCGCCAGCAGCCTTACGGATCGGGGGAGGGAAAAACTGTTTTTT. It encodes CASSLTDRGREKLFF. This chain joins TRBV5-1 and TRBJ1-4; D is possibly TRBD1 (5 bases). CDR3 length: 15 amino acids. V lost 4 bases and J lost 8, with 18 bases in between. CDR1 is SGHRS, CDR2 YFSETQ, per germline.